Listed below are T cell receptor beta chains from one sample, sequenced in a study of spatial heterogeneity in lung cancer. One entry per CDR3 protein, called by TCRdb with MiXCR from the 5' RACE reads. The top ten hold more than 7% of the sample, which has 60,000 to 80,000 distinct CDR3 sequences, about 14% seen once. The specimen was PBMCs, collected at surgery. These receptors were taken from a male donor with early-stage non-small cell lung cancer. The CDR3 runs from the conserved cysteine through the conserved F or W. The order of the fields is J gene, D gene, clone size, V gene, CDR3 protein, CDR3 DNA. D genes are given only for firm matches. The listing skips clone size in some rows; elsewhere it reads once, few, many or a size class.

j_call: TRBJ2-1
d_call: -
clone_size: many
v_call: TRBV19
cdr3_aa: CASSTTRNEQFF
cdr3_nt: TGTGCCAGTAGTACGACCAGGAATGAGCAGTTCTTC

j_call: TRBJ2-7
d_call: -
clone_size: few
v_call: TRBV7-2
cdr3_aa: CASSLGITYEQYF
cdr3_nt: TGTGCCAGCAGCTTAGGCATAACCTACGAGCAGTACTTC

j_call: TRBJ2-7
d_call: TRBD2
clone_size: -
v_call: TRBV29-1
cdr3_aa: CSAGGLAGVGEQYF
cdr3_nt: TGCAGCGCCGGGGGGCTAGCGGGAGTTGGCGAGCAGTACTTC

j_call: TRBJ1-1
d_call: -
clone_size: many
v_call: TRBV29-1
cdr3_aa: CSVVQGITEAFF
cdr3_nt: TGCAGCGTTGTACAGGGTATCACTGAAGCTTTCTTT

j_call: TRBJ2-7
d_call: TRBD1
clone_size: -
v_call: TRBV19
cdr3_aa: CASQRTGANKEQYF
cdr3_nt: TGTGCCAGCCAAAGGACAGGGGCAAATAAAGAGCAGTACTTC

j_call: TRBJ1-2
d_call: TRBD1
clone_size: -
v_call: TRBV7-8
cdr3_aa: CASSLTGGPYGYTF
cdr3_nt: TGTGCCAGCAGCTTAACAGGGGGCCCATATGGCTACACCTTC

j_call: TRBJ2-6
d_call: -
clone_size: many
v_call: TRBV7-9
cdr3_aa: CASSLPSSGANVLTF
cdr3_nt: TGTGCCAGCAGCCTGCCGTCATCTGGGGCCAACGTCCTGACTTTC

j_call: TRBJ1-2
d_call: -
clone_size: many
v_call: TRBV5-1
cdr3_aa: CASSLAGILYGYTF
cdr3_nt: TGCGCCAGCAGCTTGGCCGGAATTCTCTATGGCTACACCTTC

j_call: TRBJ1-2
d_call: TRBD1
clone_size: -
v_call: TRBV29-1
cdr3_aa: CSELGQGGGYTF
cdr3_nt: TGCAGCGAATTGGGACAGGGAGGCGGCTACACCTTC

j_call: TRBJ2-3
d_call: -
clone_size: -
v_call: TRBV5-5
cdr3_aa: CASSGVADTQYF
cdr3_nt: TGTGCCAGCAGCGGGGTGGCAGATACGCAGTATTTT

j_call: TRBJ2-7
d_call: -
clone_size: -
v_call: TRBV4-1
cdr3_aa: CASSQEEGGGSYEQYF
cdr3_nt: TGCGCCAGCAGCCAAGAAGAAGGTGGGGGTTCCTACGAGCAGTACTTC

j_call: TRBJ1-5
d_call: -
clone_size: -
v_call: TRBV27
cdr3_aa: CASSLSRQPYSNQPQHF
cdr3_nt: TGTGCCAGCAGTTTATCCCGTCAGCCCTACAGCAATCAGCCCCAGCATTTT

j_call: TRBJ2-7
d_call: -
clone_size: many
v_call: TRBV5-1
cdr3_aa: CASSFSVNYEQYF
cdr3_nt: TGCGCCAGCAGCTTCTCGGTTAACTACGAGCAGTACTTC

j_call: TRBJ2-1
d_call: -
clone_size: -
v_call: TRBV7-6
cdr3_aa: CASSLGQTNEQFF
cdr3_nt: TGTGCCAGCAGCTTGGGACAAACCAATGAGCAGTTCTTC

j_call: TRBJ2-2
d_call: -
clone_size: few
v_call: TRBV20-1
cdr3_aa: CSARVGGTNTGELFF
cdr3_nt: TGCAGTGCTAGAGTGGGCGGAACGAACACCGGGGAGCTGTTTTTT

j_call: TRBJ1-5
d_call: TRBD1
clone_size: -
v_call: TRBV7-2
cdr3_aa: CASSLRQGNQPQHF
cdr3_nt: TGTGCCAGCAGCCTCCGACAGGGGAATCAGCCCCAGCATTTT

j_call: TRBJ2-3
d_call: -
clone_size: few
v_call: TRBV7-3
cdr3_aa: CASSPGNRMSTDTQYF
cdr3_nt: TGTGCCAGCAGCCCCGGAAACAGGATGAGCACAGATACGCAGTATTTT

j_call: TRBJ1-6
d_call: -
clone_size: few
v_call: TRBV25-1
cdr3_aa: CASSEGPRSPLHF
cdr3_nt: TGTGCCAGCAGTGAGGGTCCACGTTCACCCCTCCACTTT

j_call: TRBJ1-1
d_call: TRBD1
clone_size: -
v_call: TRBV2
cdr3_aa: CASSEQGARSTEAFF
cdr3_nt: TGTGCCAGCAGTGAGCAGGGGGCGCGGAGCACTGAAGCTTTCTTT

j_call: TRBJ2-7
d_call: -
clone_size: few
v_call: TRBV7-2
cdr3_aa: CASSRTKFYEQYF
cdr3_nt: TGTGCCAGCAGCCGGACTAAATTCTACGAGCAGTACTTC

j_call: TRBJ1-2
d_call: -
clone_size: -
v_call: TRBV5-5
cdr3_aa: CASSDRAPQSPGYTF
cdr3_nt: TGTGCCAGCAGCGACCGGGCCCCCCAATCCCCCGGCTACACCTTC

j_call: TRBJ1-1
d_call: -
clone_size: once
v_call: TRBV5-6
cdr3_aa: CASSRKIPNTEAFF
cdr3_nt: TGTGCCAGCAGCCGGAAAATCCCGAACACTGAAGCTTTCTTT

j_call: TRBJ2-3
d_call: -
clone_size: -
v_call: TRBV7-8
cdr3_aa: CASFPAAGFTDTQYF
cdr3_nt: TGTGCCAGCTTCCCTGCGGCGGGTTTCACAGATACGCAGTATTTT

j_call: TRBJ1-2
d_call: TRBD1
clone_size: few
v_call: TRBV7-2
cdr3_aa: CASSLAGTGDGYTF
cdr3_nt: TGTGCCAGCAGCTTAGCTGGGACAGGGGATGGCTACACCTTC

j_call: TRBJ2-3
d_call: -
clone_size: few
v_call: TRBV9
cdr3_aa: CASTWDTDTQYF
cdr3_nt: TGTGCCAGCACCTGGGACACAGATACGCAGTATTTT

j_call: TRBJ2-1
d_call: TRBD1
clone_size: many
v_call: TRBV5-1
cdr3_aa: CASSLAATGEQFF
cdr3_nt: TGCGCCAGCAGCTTGGCGGCGACAGGGGAGCAGTTCTTC

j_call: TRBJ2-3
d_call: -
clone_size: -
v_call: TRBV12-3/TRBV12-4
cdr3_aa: CASTLKDTQYF
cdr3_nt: TGTGCCAGCACCCTTAAAGATACGCAGTATTTT

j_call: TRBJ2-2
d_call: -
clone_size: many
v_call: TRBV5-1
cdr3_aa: CASDAGPNTGELFF
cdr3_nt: TGCGCCAGCGATGCGGGGCCGAACACCGGGGAGCTGTTTTTT

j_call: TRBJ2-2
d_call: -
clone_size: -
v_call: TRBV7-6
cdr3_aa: CASSLVSADGELFF
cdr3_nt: TGTGCCAGCAGCTTAGTTTCGGCCGACGGGGAGCTGTTTTTT

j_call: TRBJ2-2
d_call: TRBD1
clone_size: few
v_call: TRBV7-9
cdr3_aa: CASSFSEGTGFSGELFF
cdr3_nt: TGTGCCAGCAGCTTCTCAGAGGGGACAGGGTTCTCCGGGGAGCTGTTTTTT

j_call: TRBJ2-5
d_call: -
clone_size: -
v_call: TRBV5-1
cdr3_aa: CASSSVPPQETQYF
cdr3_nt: TGCGCCAGCAGCTCCGTCCCTCCTCAAGAGACCCAGTACTTC

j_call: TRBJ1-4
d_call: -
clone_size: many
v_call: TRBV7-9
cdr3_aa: CASSLDRFNEKLFF
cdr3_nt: TGTGCCAGCAGCCTTGACAGATTTAATGAAAAACTGTTTTTT

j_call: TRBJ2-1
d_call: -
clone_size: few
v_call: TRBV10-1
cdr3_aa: CASSARVTEQFF
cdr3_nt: TGCGCCAGCAGTGCCAGGGTCACTGAGCAGTTCTTC

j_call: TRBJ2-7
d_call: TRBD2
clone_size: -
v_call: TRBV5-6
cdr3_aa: CASSSLAGVTYEQYF
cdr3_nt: TGTGCCAGCAGCTCCCTAGCGGGAGTGACCTACGAGCAGTACTTC

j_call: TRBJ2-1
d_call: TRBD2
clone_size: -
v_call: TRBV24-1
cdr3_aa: CATSDGSGDYNEQFF
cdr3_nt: TGTGCCACCAGTGATGGTAGCGGGGACTACAATGAGCAGTTCTTC

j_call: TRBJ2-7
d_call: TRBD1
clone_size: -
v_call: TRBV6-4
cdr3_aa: CASSERDSKYF
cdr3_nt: TGTGCCAGCAGTGAAAGGGACAGTAAGTACTTC

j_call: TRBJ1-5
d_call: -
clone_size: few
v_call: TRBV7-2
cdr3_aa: CASSLSAAANQPQHF
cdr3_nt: TGTGCCAGCAGCTTATCTGCCGCTGCTAATCAGCCCCAGCATTTT

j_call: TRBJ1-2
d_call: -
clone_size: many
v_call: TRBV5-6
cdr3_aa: CASSLVAYGYTF
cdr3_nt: TGTGCCAGCAGCTTGGTAGCCTATGGCTACACCTTC

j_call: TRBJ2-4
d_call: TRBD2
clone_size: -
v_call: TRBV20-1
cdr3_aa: CSAKSAGVENIQYF
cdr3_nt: TGCAGTGCTAAGAGCGCGGGAGTGGAAAACATTCAGTACTTC

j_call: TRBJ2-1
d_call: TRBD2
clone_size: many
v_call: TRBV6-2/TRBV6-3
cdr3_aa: CASSLAGASYNEQFF
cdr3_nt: TGTGCCAGCAGCTTAGCGGGAGCGTCCTACAATGAGCAGTTCTTC

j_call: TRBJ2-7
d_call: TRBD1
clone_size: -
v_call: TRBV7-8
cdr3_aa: CASSFFGQGPSDEQYF
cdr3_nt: TGTGCCAGCAGCTTTTTCGGACAGGGGCCTTCGGACGAGCAGTACTTC

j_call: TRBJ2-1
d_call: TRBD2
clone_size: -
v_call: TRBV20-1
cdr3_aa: CSARGEGPNNEQFF
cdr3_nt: TGCAGTGCTAGGGGGGAGGGCCCAAACAATGAGCAGTTCTTC

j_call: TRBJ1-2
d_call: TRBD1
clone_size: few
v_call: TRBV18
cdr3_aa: CASSQGQRKYGYTF
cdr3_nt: TGTGCCAGCTCACAGGGACAGAGGAAATATGGCTACACCTTC

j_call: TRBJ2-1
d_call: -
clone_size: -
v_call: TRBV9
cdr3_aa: CASSVQGSSYNEQFF
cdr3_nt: TGTGCCAGCAGCGTACAGGGGAGCTCCTACAATGAGCAGTTCTTC

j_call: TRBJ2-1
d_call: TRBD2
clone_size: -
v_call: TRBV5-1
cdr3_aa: CASSFSSGRDSYNEQFF
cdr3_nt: TGCGCCAGCAGCTTTTCTAGCGGGAGGGATTCCTACAATGAGCAGTTCTTC

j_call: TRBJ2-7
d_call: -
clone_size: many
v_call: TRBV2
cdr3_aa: CASSEGPAYEQYF
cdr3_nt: TGTGCCAGCAGTGAAGGGCCAGCCTACGAGCAGTACTTC

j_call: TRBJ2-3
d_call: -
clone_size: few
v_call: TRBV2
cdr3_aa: CASSGQITDTQYF
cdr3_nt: TGTGCCAGCAGTGGACAGATCACAGATACGCAGTATTTT

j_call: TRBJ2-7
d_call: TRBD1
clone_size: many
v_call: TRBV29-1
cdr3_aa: CSVGQGSEQYF
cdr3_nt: TGCAGCGTGGGACAGGGAAGCGAGCAGTACTTC

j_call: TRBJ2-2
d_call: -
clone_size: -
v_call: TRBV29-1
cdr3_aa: CSARNTGELFF
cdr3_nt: TGCAGCGCGAGGAACACCGGGGAGCTGTTTTTT

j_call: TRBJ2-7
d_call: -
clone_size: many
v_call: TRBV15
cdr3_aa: CATSRARSSYEQYF
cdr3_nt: TGTGCCACCAGCAGAGCTAGGAGCTCCTACGAGCAGTACTTC

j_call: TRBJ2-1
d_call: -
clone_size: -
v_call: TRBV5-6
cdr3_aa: CASTKYNEQFF
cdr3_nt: TGTGCCAGCACTAAGTACAATGAGCAGTTCTTC